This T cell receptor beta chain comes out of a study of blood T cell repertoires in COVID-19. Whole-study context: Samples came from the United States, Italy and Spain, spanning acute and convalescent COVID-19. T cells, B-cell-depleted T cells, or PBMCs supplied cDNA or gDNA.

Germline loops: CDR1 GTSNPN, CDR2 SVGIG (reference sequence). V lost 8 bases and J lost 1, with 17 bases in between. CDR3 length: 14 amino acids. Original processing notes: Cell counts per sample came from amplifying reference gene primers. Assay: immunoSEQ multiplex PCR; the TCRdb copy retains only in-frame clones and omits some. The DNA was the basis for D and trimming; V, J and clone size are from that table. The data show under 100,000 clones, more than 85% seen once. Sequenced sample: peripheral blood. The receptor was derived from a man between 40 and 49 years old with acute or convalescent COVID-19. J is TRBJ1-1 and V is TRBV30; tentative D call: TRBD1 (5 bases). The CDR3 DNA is TGTGCCCTCGACATCCTTGGGGCGAACACTGAAGCTTTCTTT. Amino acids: CALDILGANTEAFF. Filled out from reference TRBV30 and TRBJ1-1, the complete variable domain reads SQTIHQWPATLVQPVGSPLSLECTVEGTSNPNLYWYRQAAGRGLQLLFYSVGIGQISSEVPQNLSASRPQDRQFILSSKKLLLSDSGFYLCALDILGANTEAFFGQGTRLTVV.